The 5 T cell receptor beta chains in this list originate from one sample, sequenced in a study of technical replicates of blood from a few donors. The protocol was immunoSEQ multiplex PCR, while the TCRdb copy is restricted to in-frame clones and leaves out a portion. The sample lists tens of thousands of clones, about 95% occurring once. What was sequenced was T cells isolated from PBMCs. These receptors all come from a human donor in good health.

The chain is built from TRBV28 and TRBJ1-2; the D is unclear. The germline V and J ends were trimmed by 5 bases and 1 base, with 14 bases remaining between them. The CDR3 spans 15 residues. Germline V gene lookup returns CDR1 MDHEN and CDR2 SYDVKM. CDR3 bases: TGTGCCAGCAGTGGTGCTTCACAGAATAACTATGGCTACACCTTC. Its protein product is CASSGASQNNYGYTF.

The chain's CDR3 is CASSLSIGTEAFF. The CDR3 coding sequence is TGTGCCAGCAGTTTATCGATCGGCACTGAAGCTTTCTTT. The J gene is TRBJ1-1, the V gene TRBV27; D remains unclear. The V end lost 0 bases, the J end lost 4 bases, and 6 bases lay between the germline ends. Germline loops: CDR1 MNHEY, CDR2 SMNVEV (reference sequence). The CDR3 loop spans 13 amino acids.

The chain employs TRBV5-1 and TRBJ2-3, with TRBD2 matching 11 bases. The CDR3 totals 16 residues. Germline V lookup: CDR1 SGHRS, CDR2 YFSETQ. V lost 4 bases and J lost 1; bases outside the gene matches: 5. The CDR3 DNA sequence: TGCGCCAGCAGCCCAACTAGCGGGGGACGCACAGATACGCAGTATTTT. Protein product: CASSPTSGGRTDTQYF.

This chain uses TRBV5-1 with TRBJ2-4; 7 positions agree with TRBD2. V was pared by 0 bases and J by 7 bases, with 4 bases of the junction left unmatched. The CDR3 is 14 residues long. Per germline, CDR1 SGHRS and CDR2 YFSETQ. The CDR3 nucleotides read TGCGCCAGCAGCTTGGAGGGAGGGTTGAACATTCAGTACTTC. Encoded protein: CASSLEGGLNIQYF.

The rearrangement uses TRBV2 and TRBJ2-1; D remains unclear. This CDR3 has 12 residues. V lost 1 base, J lost 14 bases, and 12 bases lay in between. The germline CDR1 and CDR2 sequences are SNHLY and FYNNEI. CDR3 residues: CASSEGSSSKFF. The CDR3 nucleotides read TGTGCCAGCAGTGAAGGGAGCTCTAGTAAGTTCTTC.